Listed here are 27 T cell receptor beta chains from one sample, sequenced in a study of T cell responses to AZD1222 COVID-19 vaccine. Here immunoSEQ multiplex PCR was the method, and the copy in TCRdb shows in-frame clones only, minus some. This sample has 130,000 or so clones, with more than 90% found just once. The sample was peripheral blood, taken 28 days after the second AZD1222 dose. These receptors came from an adult who received the AZD1222 COVID-19 vaccine.

This clone was detected once. This rearrangement joins TRBV6-4 to TRBJ2-2, with D perhaps matching TRBD2 (5 bases). The CDR3 runs to 13 residues. V lost 6 bases to trimming and J lost 9 bases, with 14 bases between them. Per the germline V gene, CDR1 is MRHNA and CDR2 is SNTAGT. The chain's CDR3 is CASSLEAGRELFF. CDR3 DNA: TGTGCCAGCAGCCTTGAGGCGGGCAGGGAGCTGTTTTTT.

This chain uses TRBV7-8 with TRBJ2-1, with D maybe TRBD1 (6 bases). The CDR3 extends over 14 amino acids. The V end was cut by 1 base, the J end by 6 bases, with 10 bases between. Germline assignment: CDR1 SGHVS and CDR2 FQNEAQ. CDR3 sequence (DNA): TGTGCCAGCAGCTTAGTTCCCAGGGGCAATGAGCAGTTCTTC. It is translated as CASSLVPRGNEQFF.

This clone appeared many times. V is TRBV2 and J is TRBJ1-1, with D unclear. CDR3 length equals 13 residues. Germline loops: CDR1 SNHLY, CDR2 FYNNEI. The V and J ends lost 10 bases and 2 bases respectively, with 14 bases between them. The CDR3 DNA reads TGTGCCACTACGCAAGACCTCAACACTGAAGCTTTCTTT. Translation: CATTQDLNTEAFF.

The chain employs TRBV18 and TRBJ2-3; D is unresolved. This CDR3 contains 13 residues. V was trimmed by 0 bases and J by 4 bases, leaving 5 bases between them. CDR1 is KGHSH and CDR2 is LQKENI in the germline V gene. The CDR3 loop is CASSPPVSDTQYF. As DNA, the CDR3 is TGTGCCAGCTCACCACCGGTCTCAGATACGCAGTATTTT.

This sequence joins TRBV15 and TRBJ1-4, with 9 bases identical to TRBD1. The CDR3 runs 15 residues. CDR1 is LNHNV and CDR2 is YYDKDF in the germline V gene (reference sequence). V was clipped by 6 bases and J by 7 bases; unmatched bases: 9. The CDR3 sequence is CATRSQRGQGEKLFF. The CDR3 nucleotides read TGTGCCACCAGGTCGCAAAGGGGACAGGGTGAAAAACTGTTTTTT.

The V call is TRBV7-9, the J call TRBJ1-4, with D perhaps TRBD1 (5 bases). Germline V gene lookup returns CDR1 SEHNR and CDR2 FQNEAQ (reference sequence). Trimming left V 4 bases short and J 13 bases short, with 16 bases between. The CDR3 sequence is 13 residues long. CDR3 bases: TGTGCCAGCAGCTCCTACCCCCCGGGGCCACTGTTTTTT. Its translation is CASSSYPPGPLFF.

The chain has TRBV19 and TRBJ1-4; TRBD1 might be the D (6 bases). This CDR3 spans 16 amino acids. V was pared by 6 bases and J by 5 bases, with 19 bases between. Germline CDR1 is LNHDA and CDR2 is SQIVND (reference sequence). The CDR3 DNA sequence: TGTGCCAGTAGATCGGGGGCGGTCAGGGGCAATGAAAAACTGTTTTTT. Amino acids: CASRSGAVRGNEKLFF.

The V gene is TRBV3-1 (or the pseudogene TRBV3-2), the J gene TRBJ1-3, with D hard to call. The V end was cut by 0 bases, the J end by 1 base, with 13 bases between. This CDR3 is 17 amino acids long. Germline CDR1 and CDR2: LGHDT and YNNKEL (reference sequence). The CDR3 region has the DNA TGTGCCAGCAGCCAAGATACGGGTCCGGGGTCTGGAAACACCATATATTTT. Protein product: CASSQDTGPGSGNTIYF.

This sequence joins TRBV3-1 (or the pseudogene TRBV3-2) and TRBJ1-6; 7 positions match TRBD1. The CDR3 is 15 amino acids. Germline loops: CDR1 LGHDT, CDR2 YNNKEL (reference sequence). V shed 2 bases, J shed 9 bases, and the junction held 7 bases outside the gene matches. CDR3 in amino acids: CASSQLTGSGSPLHF. In DNA, the CDR3 is TGTGCCAGCAGCCAACTGACAGGGTCGGGTTCACCCCTCCACTTT.

CDR3 protein: CASSPTSNQPQHF. CDR3 sequence (DNA): TGTGCCAGCAGCCCCACCAGCAATCAGCCCCAGCATTTT. The genes are TRBV7-3 and TRBJ1-5; D uncertain. The V and J ends lost 5 bases and 1 base respectively, with 6 bases between them. Germline loops: CDR1 SGHTA, CDR2 FQGTGA. The length of the CDR3 is 13 residues.

The rearrangement uses TRBV6-6 and TRBJ2-3; no definite D call. CDR3 size: 13 residues. V was trimmed by 6 bases and J by 4 bases, leaving 11 bases between them. Germline V gene data show CDR1 as MNHNY and CDR2 as SVGAGI (reference sequence). The CDR3 region is CASSSWAADTQYF. CDR3 nucleotides: TGTGCCAGCAGCAGCTGGGCCGCAGATACGCAGTATTTT.

V is TRBV12-3 or TRBV12-4 and J is TRBJ1-6; maybe TRBD1 (5 bases). The CDR3 has 13 amino acids. V was shortened by 7 bases and J by 10 bases, with 14 bases between the two germline ends. DNA for the CDR3: TGTGCCAGCACTAACTCCCGGGGCTCACCCCTCCACTTT. It is translated as CASTNSRGSPLHF.

The chain carries TRBV5-3 and TRBJ1-2, with 11 bases matching TRBD1. TRBV5-3 is known as an ORF, though its function is uncertain. This CDR3 comprises 15 residues. V shed 10 bases and J 7 bases; nucleotides not matched to a gene: 15. The CDR3 bases are TGTGCCCTCCACCGCAGGACAGGGGGCTTAGGTGGCTACACCTTC. It encodes CALHRRTGGLGGYTF.

The V and J genes are TRBV6-2 or TRBV6-3 and TRBJ1-4; 8 bases match TRBD1. With 6 bases clipped from V and 2 bases from J, the junction kept 5 bases outside the gene matches. Germline V gene data show CDR1 as MNHEY and CDR2 as SVGEGT. This CDR3 contains 15 residues. CDR3 in amino acids: CASSRRGRTNEKLFF. The DNA of the CDR3 is TGTGCCAGCAGCCGCAGGGGGCGCACTAATGAAAAACTGTTTTTT.

The chain combines TRBV29-1 with TRBJ2-1, with a tentative D call TRBD2 (5 bases). CDR1 and CDR2 (germline): SQVTM, ANQGSEA. The CDR3 has 12 residues. V dropped 6 bases and J dropped 8 bases, with 14 bases sitting between them. The DNA of the CDR3 is TGCAGCGTCTCTACTAGTGGCTATGAGCAGTTCTTC. Translating gives CSVSTSGYEQFF.

This chain links TRBV16 with TRBJ1-5, with D perhaps TRBD1 (6 bases). The CDR3 contains 15 residues. Trimming took 4 bases from V and 1 from J, leaving 11 bases between them. Germline V gives CDR1 KGHSY, CDR2 FQNENV. This CDR3 is CASSPGGASNQPQHF. In DNA form, the CDR3 reads TGTGCCAGCAGCCCGGGGGGGGCAAGCAATCAGCCCCAGCATTTT. The full variable domain, its missing parts supplied by reference TRBV16 and TRBJ1-5, is GEEVAQTPKHLVRGEGQKAKLYCAPIKGHSYVFWYQQVLKNEFKFLISFQNENVFDETGMPKERFSAKCLPNSPCSLEIQATKLEDSAVYFCASSPGGASNQPQHFGDGTRLSIL.

To note about this clone: Other DNA sequences in the sample encode the same CDR3. The CDR3 loop is CASSIGGNTEAFF. CDR3 DNA sequence: TGTGCCAGTAGTATCGGGGGGAACACTGAAGCTTTCTTT. The chain is built from TRBV19 and TRBJ1-1; D might be TRBD1 (5 bases). The CDR3 runs 13 residues. Germline assignment: CDR1 LNHDA and CDR2 SQIVND (reference sequence). Between the trimmed V and J ends, which lost 3 bases and 1 base, there was a span of 6 bases. The variable domain in full, with the rest retrieved from reference TRBV19 and TRBJ1-1, is DGGITQSPKYLFRKEGQNVTLSCEQNLNHDAMYWYRQDPGQGLRLIYYSQIVNDFQKGDIAEGYSVSREKKESFPLTVTSAQKNPTAFYLCASSIGGNTEAFFGQGTRLTVV.

This clone was recorded only once. The V and J genes are TRBV30 and TRBJ1-1; possible D gene TRBD1, 5 bases. The CDR3 runs to 13 residues. The germline V gene encodes CDR1 GTSNPN and CDR2 SVGIG (reference sequence). V was shortened by 3 bases and J by 5 bases, with 13 bases between the two germline ends. The CDR3 nucleotides are TGTGCCTGGAGAGATGGGACCTGGACTGAAGCTTTCTTT. This translates into CAWRDGTWTEAFF. The full variable domain, rest sourced from reference TRBV30 and TRBJ1-1, is SQTIHQWPATLVQPVGSPLSLECTVEGTSNPNLYWYRQAAGRGLQLLFYSVGIGQISSEVPQNLSASRPQDRQFILSSKKLLLSDSGFYLCAWRDGTWTEAFFGQGTRLTVV.

The CDR3 nucleotides read TGTGCCAGCAGCCTCGGGCTAGCGGGAGGGCCAAGCTCCTACAATGAGCAGTTCTTC. This gives the protein CASSLGLAGGPSSYNEQFF. This chain uses TRBV6-2 or TRBV6-3 with TRBJ2-1, with 12 bases lining up with TRBD2. V lost 6 bases, J lost 0 bases, and 12 bases stayed unmatched. Germline lookup yields CDR1 MNHEY and CDR2 SVGEGT. This CDR3 has 19 amino acids.

The J gene is TRBJ1-6, the V gene TRBV9; 8 nucleotides line up with TRBD1. Germline V gives CDR1 SGDLS, CDR2 YYNGEE. This CDR3 is built from 13 residues. V lost 4 bases, J lost 8 bases, and 2 bases stayed unmatched. CDR3 protein: CASSQGADSPLHF. CDR3 nucleotide sequence: TGTGCCAGCAGCCAGGGGGCTGATTCACCCCTCCACTTT.

This chain joins TRBV10-1 and TRBJ1-6, with 9 bases aligning to TRBD1. With 3 bases clipped from V and 6 bases from J, the junction kept 9 bases outside the gene matches. Germline CDR1 WNHNN, CDR2 SYGVQD (reference sequence). The CDR3 contains 17 residues. Written as DNA, the CDR3 is TGCGCCAGCAGTGACCGGGACAGGGATGGGACTAATTCACCCCTCCACTTT. It is translated as CASSDRDRDGTNSPLHF.

The chain links TRBV10-3 to TRBJ2-3, with D possibly being TRBD2 (6 bases). Germline-derived CDR1 and CDR2 are ENHRY and SYGVKD. The V end lost 0 bases, the J end lost 1 base, and 20 bases lay between the germline ends. The CDR3 contains 19 residues. CDR3 amino acids: CAISESLGRRDEGTDTQYF. The DNA of the CDR3 is TGTGCCATCAGTGAGTCCCTAGGGAGGAGGGATGAGGGCACAGATACGCAGTATTTT.

The chain recombines TRBV10-3 with TRBJ1-3; D perhaps matches TRBD1 (5 bases). The germline gives CDR1 ENHRY, CDR2 SYGVKD. The CDR3 has 15 amino acids. The V gene lost 10 bases and the J gene lost 0 bases, with 16 bases spanning the gap. The CDR3 sequence is CATQGMGRSGNTIYF. Written as DNA, the CDR3 is TGTGCCACCCAAGGAATGGGGCGCTCTGGAAACACCATATATTTT.

The gene calls are TRBV28 and TRBJ1-5; D is uncertain. This CDR3 spans 14 amino acids. Germline values: CDR1 MDHEN, CDR2 SYDVKM. V lost 7 bases and J 0 bases, leaving 10 bases between the germline ends. CDR3 residues: CASTGGNSNQPQHF. Here the CDR3 DNA reads TGTGCCAGCACGGGAGGGAATAGCAATCAGCCCCAGCATTTT.

The CDR3 DNA follows: TGTGCCAGCAGACCGCGAACCGCAGGGGAGCAGTTCTTC. Translated, it gives CASRPRTAGEQFF. The V call is TRBV6-5, the J call TRBJ2-1; D might be TRBD1 (5 bases). The germline V and J ends were trimmed by 6 bases and 10 bases, with 16 bases remaining between them. The germline V gene encodes CDR1 MNHEY and CDR2 SVGAGI. The CDR3 length is 13 residues.

The V call is TRBV7-8, the J call TRBJ2-1; 8 bases line up with TRBD2. The CDR3 spans 14 residues. V gave up 5 bases and J gave up 8 bases; unmatched junction bases: 8. Germline V lookup: CDR1 SGHVS, CDR2 FQNEAQ. The CDR3 bases are TGTGCCAGCAGCCCCCCAGGAGCGGGAGATGAGCAGTTCTTC. This sequence encodes CASSPPGAGDEQFF.

The V and J genes are TRBV7-3 and TRBJ1-1, with D uncertain. Germline V gene sequence: CDR1 SGHTA, CDR2 FQGTGA. The CDR3 contains 16 residues. Trimming removed 1 base from V and 4 bases from J, with 16 bases in between. CDR3 amino acids: CASSLRAGTMGTEAFF. The CDR3 region has the DNA TGTGCCAGCAGCTTAAGGGCCGGAACCATGGGCACTGAAGCTTTCTTT. Based on the CDR3 plus reference TRBV7-3 and TRBJ1-1, the full variable domain is GAGVSQTPSNKVTEKGKYVELRCDPISGHTALYWYRQSLGQGPEFLIYFQGTGAADDSGLPNDRFFAVRPEGSVSTLKIQRTERGDSAVYLCASSLRAGTMGTEAFFGQGTRLTVV.